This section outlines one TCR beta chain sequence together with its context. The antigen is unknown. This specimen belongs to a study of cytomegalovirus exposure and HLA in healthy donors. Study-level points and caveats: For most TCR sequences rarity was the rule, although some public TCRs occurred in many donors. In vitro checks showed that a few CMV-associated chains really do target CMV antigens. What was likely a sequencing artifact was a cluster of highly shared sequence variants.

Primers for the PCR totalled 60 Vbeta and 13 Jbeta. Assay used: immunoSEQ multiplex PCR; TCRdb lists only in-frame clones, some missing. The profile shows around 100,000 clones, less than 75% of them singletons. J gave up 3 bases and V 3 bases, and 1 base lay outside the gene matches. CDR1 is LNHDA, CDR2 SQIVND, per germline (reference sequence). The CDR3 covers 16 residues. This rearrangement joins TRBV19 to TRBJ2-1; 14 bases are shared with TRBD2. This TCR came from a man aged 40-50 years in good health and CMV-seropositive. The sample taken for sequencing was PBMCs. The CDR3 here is CASSMGTSGGYNEQFF. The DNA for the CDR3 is TGTGCCAGTAGTATGGGGACTAGCGGGGGCTACAATGAGCAGTTCTTC.